Each of the 24 T cell receptor beta chains below was sequenced from the same sample in a study of blood T cell repertoires in COVID-19. Sequenced by immunoSEQ multiplex PCR; TCRdb stores in-frame clones only, minus some. This sample yields roughly 500,000 clones, of which approximately 85% are seen a single time; roughly 3.2% belongs to the top ten. The sample taken for sequencing was peripheral blood. These receptors originate from a human donor in a cohort sampled during active COVID-19.

The chain employs TRBV9 and TRBJ2-7; 9 nucleotides line up with TRBD2. The CDR3 is 15 amino acids. The trim removed 0 bases at V and 4 bases at J, leaving 5 bases unmatched. In germline, CDR1 is SGDLS, CDR2 YYNGEE. The CDR3 sequence: CASSVAASGVYEQYF. CDR3 in DNA: TGTGCCAGCAGCGTAGCGGCTAGCGGGGTGTACGAGCAGTACTTC.

This sequence joins TRBV4-1 and TRBJ1-2, with 9 bases lining up with TRBD1. This CDR3 region has 15 residues. V lost 3 bases, J lost 8 bases, and 10 bases stayed unmatched. The germline V gene encodes CDR1 MGHRA and CDR2 YSYEKL. Here the CDR3 DNA reads TGCGCCAGCAGCCACCCGGGACAGGGAGCGGAGGGCTACACCTTC. Translated, it gives CASSHPGQGAEGYTF.

Here the CDR3 reads CAWSPTGTQYQPQHF. The CDR3 DNA reads TGTGCCTGGAGCCCCACTGGGACACAATATCAGCCCCAGCATTTT. This chain uses TRBV30 with TRBJ1-5, with D tentatively TRBD1 (6 bases). The germline V gene encodes CDR1 GTSNPN and CDR2 SVGIG (reference sequence). Trimming pared 3 bases from V and 5 bases from J, leaving 17 bases between. CDR3 length equals 15 residues. Supplemented by reference TRBV30 and TRBJ1-5, the full variable domain reads SQTIHQWPATLVQPVGSPLSLECTVEGTSNPNLYWYRQAAGRGLQLLFYSVGIGQISSEVPQNLSASRPQDRQFILSSKKLLLSDSGFYLCAWSPTGTQYQPQHFGDGTRLSIL.

With respect to this clone: Other nucleotide sequences from this sample produce the same CDR3. The chain carries TRBV6-2 or TRBV6-3 and TRBJ2-1; tentative D call: TRBD2 (5 bases). Trimming shortened V by 6 bases and J by 0 bases, and 9 bases separated the two germline ends. Germline V gene lookup returns CDR1 MNHEY and CDR2 SVGEGT. The CDR3 covers 14 residues. CDR3 in amino acids: CASSSGSSYNEQFF. The CDR3 DNA follows: TGTGCCAGCAGCTCGGGGAGCTCCTACAATGAGCAGTTCTTC.

The chain employs TRBV27 and TRBJ2-2; TRBD2 matches at 15 bases. J lost 2 bases, V lost 5 bases, and 9 bases had no gene match. Looked up from germline, CDR1 is MNHEY and CDR2 is SMNVEV (reference sequence). CDR3 length equals 19 residues. The CDR3 spells CASSVPGLAGGRNTGELFF. CDR3 DNA sequence: TGTGCCAGCAGTGTCCCGGGACTAGCGGGAGGACGAAACACCGGGGAGCTGTTTTTT.

This chain uses TRBV19 with TRBJ2-1; TRBD2 might be the D (5 bases). CDR1 is LNHDA and CDR2 is SQIVND in the germline V gene (reference sequence). V lost 6 bases to trimming and J lost 5 bases, with 20 bases between them. The length of the CDR3 is 16 residues. The CDR3: CASRHERSRPDNEQFF. For the CDR3, the DNA is TGTGCCAGTAGGCATGAGCGGAGCCGTCCGGACAATGAGCAGTTCTTC. Full variable domain (missing parts from reference TRBV19 and TRBJ2-1): DGGITQSPKYLFRKEGQNVTLSCEQNLNHDAMYWYRQDPGQGLRLIYYSQIVNDFQKGDIAEGYSVSREKKESFPLTVTSAQKNPTAFYLCASRHERSRPDNEQFFGPGTRLTVL.

The J gene is TRBJ1-3, the V gene TRBV6-5, with TRBD1 matching over 9 bases. CDR3 length: 15 residues. Germline V gene sequence: CDR1 MNHEY, CDR2 SVGAGI. V shed 8 bases and J 4 bases; nucleotides not matched to a gene: 9. The CDR3 sequence: CASLPGQGVGNTIYF. CDR3 DNA: TGTGCCAGCCTCCCGGGACAGGGAGTCGGAAACACCATATATTTT.

This chain joins TRBV2 and TRBJ2-3; perhaps TRBD2 as D (5 bases). Germline V gene data show CDR1 as SNHLY and CDR2 as FYNNEI. CDR3 length: 19 residues. V was clipped by 7 bases and J by 1 base, with 27 bases between them. The CDR3 DNA is TGTGCCAGCAACCGGCGGCGGGCGGAAGATTCCCTCGGCACAGATACGCAGTATTTT. It is translated as CASNRRRAEDSLGTDTQYF.

This rearrangement joins TRBV27 to TRBJ2-3; 7 nucleotides align to TRBD1. CDR3 length: 15 residues. The V segment lost 5 bases and the J segment 1 base; nucleotides outside the gene matches: 6. Germline values: CDR1 MNHEY, CDR2 SMNVEV (reference sequence). The CDR3 nucleotides read TGTGCCAGCAGTACTACAGGGGTGCGCACAGATACGCAGTATTTT. Its protein product is CASSTTGVRTDTQYF.

The chain has TRBV5-6 and TRBJ2-1; a possible D gene is TRBD1 (8 bases). The V end was cut by 3 bases, the J end by 9 bases, with 16 bases between. This CDR3 has 14 amino acids. CDR1 and CDR2 (germline): SGHDT, YYEEEE. In DNA, the CDR3 is TGTGCCAGCAGCTGGGGGGGACAGGTTACTGAGCAGTTCTTC. Translating gives CASSWGGQVTEQFF.

The chain couples TRBV6-1 to TRBJ2-7; 10 bases line up with TRBD2. Germline CDR1 and CDR2: MNHNS and SASEGT. Trimming cost V 4 bases and J 2 bases; bases outside gene matches: 11. The CDR3 is 17 residues long. The CDR3 bases are TGTGCCAGCAGTGCCGGACGAACTAGCGGGACCACCTACGAGCAGTACTTC. Encoded protein: CASSAGRTSGTTYEQYF.

The chain couples TRBV5-4 to TRBJ2-7, with TRBD1 identical over 9 bases. The J segment lost 3 bases and the V segment lost 4 bases, leaving 8 bases of the junction unmatched. Germline V CDR1 and CDR2: SGHNT, YYREEE (reference sequence). The length of the CDR3 is 15 residues. DNA for the CDR3: TGTGCCAGCAGCGCCAGGACAGGGGACTTCTACGAGCAGTACTTC. It specifies CASSARTGDFYEQYF.

V gene TRBV14 combines with J gene TRBJ2-5; 8 bases match TRBD1. The CDR3 has 15 residues. CDR1 and CDR2 from the germline V gene are SGHDN and FVKESK. The ends lost 1 base at V and 1 base at J; junction bases unmatched: 2. The CDR3 sequence: CASSQATGGQETQYF. The CDR3 DNA sequence: TGTGCCAGCAGCCAAGCTACAGGGGGCCAAGAGACCCAGTACTTC.

A note on this clone: A much larger clone lies a single base off, so this may be a read error. Other nucleotide sequences in the sample specify the same CDR3. The chain has TRBV5-6 and TRBJ1-1, with D possibly TRBD1 on 5 matching bases. Germline V CDR1 and CDR2: SGHDT, YYEEEE. There are 13 residues in the CDR3. V lost 2 bases and J 1 base, leaving 6 bases between the germline ends. The CDR3 loop is CASSLGANTEAFF. CDR3 bases: TGTGCCAGCAGCTTAGGGGCGAACACTGAAGCTTTCTTT.

The chain employs TRBV6-6 and TRBJ2-7; maybe TRBD2 (6 bases). Germline CDR1 and CDR2: MNHNY and SVGAGI (reference sequence). V lost 0 bases to trimming and J lost 7 bases, with 16 bases between them. The CDR3 is 15 amino acids. This CDR3 reads CASSYSVGGNGEQYF. Written as DNA, the CDR3 is TGTGCCAGCAGTTACTCCGTAGGCGGGAACGGAGAGCAGTACTTC.

The chain combines TRBV9 with TRBJ2-1; D perhaps matches TRBD2 (6 bases). Trimming stripped 3 bases from V and 6 bases from J, with 7 bases between. The germline CDR1 and CDR2 sequences are SGDLS and YYNGEE. There are 12 residues in the CDR3. The CDR3 protein is CASSGLVNEQFF. The CDR3 DNA follows: TGTGCCAGCAGCGGACTAGTCAATGAGCAGTTCTTC.

This sequence joins TRBV30 and TRBJ2-1; 13 bases are shared with TRBD2. The CDR3 has 13 residues. Germline assignment: CDR1 GTSNPN and CDR2 SVGIG (reference sequence). V lost 5 bases to trimming and J lost 15 bases; unmatched junction nucleotides: 10. CDR3 DNA sequence: TGTGCCTGGCAACGGGGGACTAGCGGGACTAGGTTCTTC. As protein: CAWQRGTSGTRFF.

The chain employs TRBV19 and TRBJ1-2; a possible D gene is TRBD1 (5 bases). The CDR3 contains 12 residues. The V end was cut by 5 bases, the J end by 4 bases, with 8 bases between. Germline-derived CDR1 and CDR2 are LNHDA and SQIVND (reference sequence). The CDR3: CASSVTGYGYTF. The CDR3 DNA follows: TGTGCCAGTAGTGTCACAGGCTATGGCTACACCTTC.

V gene TRBV5-1 combines with J gene TRBJ2-1; 8 bases fit TRBD1. There are 16 residues in the CDR3. CDR1 SGHRS and CDR2 YFSETQ come from the germline V gene. V was pared by 1 base and J by 4 bases, with 7 bases of the junction left unmatched. CDR3 loop: CASSLQGAQTYNEQFF. The CDR3 nucleotides are TGCGCCAGCAGCTTGCAGGGGGCCCAAACTTACAATGAGCAGTTCTTC.

The chain couples TRBV3-1 (or the pseudogene TRBV3-2) to TRBJ1-1, with D unclear. The germline V gene encodes CDR1 LGHDT and CDR2 YNNKEL (reference sequence). Trimming cost V 4 bases and J 4 bases, with 13 bases left between them. There are 14 residues in the CDR3. The CDR3 nucleotides read TGTGCCAGCAGCCCCGTCCCCCACGGCACTGAAGCTTTCTTT. Residues: CASSPVPHGTEAFF.

This chain links TRBV7-3 with TRBJ2-1, with 11 nucleotides matching TRBD2. The length of the CDR3 is 17 residues. V shed 4 bases and J 9 bases; nucleotides not matched to a gene: 14. The germline CDR1 and CDR2 sequences are SGHTA and FQGTGA. The CDR3 DNA is TGTGCCAGCAGCTCGAAGAAAACTAGCGGGAGCAGCAGTGAGCAGTTCTTC. Its translation: CASSSKKTSGSSSEQFF.

The chain recombines TRBV11-2 with TRBJ1-1; TRBD1 might be the D (6 bases). V lost 0 bases and J 4 bases, leaving 21 bases between the germline ends. CDR1 and CDR2 from the germline V gene are SGHAT and FQNNGV. The CDR3 has 18 amino acids. The CDR3 loop reads CASSLEGSGGIVSTEAFF. DNA for the CDR3: TGTGCCAGCAGCTTAGAGGGCTCGGGGGGCATAGTAAGCACTGAAGCTTTCTTT.

The DNA for the CDR3 is TGTGCCAGCAGCTTTCTTCCTGAGGGCGGCTACACCTTC. Translating gives CASSFLPEGGYTF. The chain couples TRBV7-2 to TRBJ1-2; D call uncertain. This CDR3 comprises 13 residues. Germline V lookup: CDR1 SGHTA, CDR2 FQGNSA. V dropped 3 bases and J dropped 8 bases, with 13 bases sitting between them. The variable domain in full, completed from reference TRBV7-2 and TRBJ1-2, reads GAGVSQSPSNKVTEKGKDVELRCDPISGHTALYWYRQSLGQGLEFLIYFQGNSAPDKSGLPSDRFSAERTGGSVSTLTIQRTQQEDSAVYLCASSFLPEGGYTFGSGTRLTVV.

This chain joins TRBV4-1 and TRBJ2-3; the D gene is possibly TRBD2 (5 bases). The CDR3 length is 13 residues. CDR1 and CDR2 from the germline V gene are MGHRA and YSYEKL. V dropped 1 base and J dropped 3 bases, with 5 bases sitting between them. Written as DNA, the CDR3 is TGCGCCAGCAGCCAAGCGGGGACAGATACGCAGTATTTT. It translates to CASSQAGTDTQYF.